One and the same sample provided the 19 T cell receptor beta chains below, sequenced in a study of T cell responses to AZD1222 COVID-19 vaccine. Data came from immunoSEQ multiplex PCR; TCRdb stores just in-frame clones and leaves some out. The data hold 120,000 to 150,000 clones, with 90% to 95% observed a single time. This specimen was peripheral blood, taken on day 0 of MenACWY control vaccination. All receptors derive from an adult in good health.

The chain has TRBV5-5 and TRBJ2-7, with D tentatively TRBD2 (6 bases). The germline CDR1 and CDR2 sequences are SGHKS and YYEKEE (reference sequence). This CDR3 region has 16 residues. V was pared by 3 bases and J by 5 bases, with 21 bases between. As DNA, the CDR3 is TGTGCCAGCAGCTCACGCGCCGGGACGGCGGGGCACGAGCAGTACTTC. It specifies CASSSRAGTAGHEQYF.

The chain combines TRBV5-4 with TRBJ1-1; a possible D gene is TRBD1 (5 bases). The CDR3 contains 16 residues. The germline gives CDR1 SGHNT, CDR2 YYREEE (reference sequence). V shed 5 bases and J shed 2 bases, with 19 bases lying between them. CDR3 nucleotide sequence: TGTGCCAGCAGGCATGCACAAGGGACGGTTAACACTGAAGCTTTCTTT. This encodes CASRHAQGTVNTEAFF.

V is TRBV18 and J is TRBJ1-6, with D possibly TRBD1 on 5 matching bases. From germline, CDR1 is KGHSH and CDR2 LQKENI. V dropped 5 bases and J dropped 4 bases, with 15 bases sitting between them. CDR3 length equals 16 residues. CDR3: CASSKRGAHYNSPLHF. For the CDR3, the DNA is TGTGCCAGCTCAAAGAGGGGCGCCCATTATAATTCACCCCTCCACTTT.

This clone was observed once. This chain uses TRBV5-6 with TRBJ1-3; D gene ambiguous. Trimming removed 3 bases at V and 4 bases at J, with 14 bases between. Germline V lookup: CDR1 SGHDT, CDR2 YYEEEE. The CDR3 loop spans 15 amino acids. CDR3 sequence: CASSSTGPRGNTIYF. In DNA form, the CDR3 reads TGTGCCAGCAGCTCAACCGGGCCTAGGGGAAACACCATATATTTT.

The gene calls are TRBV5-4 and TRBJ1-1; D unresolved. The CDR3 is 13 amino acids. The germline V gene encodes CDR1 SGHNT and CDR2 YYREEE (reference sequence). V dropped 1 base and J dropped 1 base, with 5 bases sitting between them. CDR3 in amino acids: CASSLIGNTEAFF. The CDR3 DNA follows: TGTGCCAGCAGCTTGATCGGGAACACTGAAGCTTTCTTT.

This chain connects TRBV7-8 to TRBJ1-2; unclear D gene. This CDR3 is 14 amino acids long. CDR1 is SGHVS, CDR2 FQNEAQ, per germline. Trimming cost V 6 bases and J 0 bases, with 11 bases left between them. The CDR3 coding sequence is TGTGCCAGCAGACGTCCGGGATCTAACTATGGCTACACCTTC. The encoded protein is CASRRPGSNYGYTF.

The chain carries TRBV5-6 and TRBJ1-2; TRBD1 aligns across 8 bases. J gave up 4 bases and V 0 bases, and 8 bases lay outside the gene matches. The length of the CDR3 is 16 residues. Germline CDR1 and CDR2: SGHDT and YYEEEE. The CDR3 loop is CASSLGPGGAGYGYTF. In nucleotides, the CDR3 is TGTGCCAGCAGCTTGGGGCCAGGGGGCGCCGGCTATGGCTACACCTTC.

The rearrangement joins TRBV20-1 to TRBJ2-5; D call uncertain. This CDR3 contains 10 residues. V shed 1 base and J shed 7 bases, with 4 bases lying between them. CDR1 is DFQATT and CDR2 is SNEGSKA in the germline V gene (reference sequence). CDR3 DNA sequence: TGCAGTGCTAGAGGGGGGACCCAGTACTTC. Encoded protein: CSARGGTQYF.

CDR3 in DNA: TGTGCCAGCAGCTTTAGCGGGGTCTGGTCCCATTCTCGAGCTAACTATGGCTACACCTTC. This codes for CASSFSGVWSHSRANYGYTF. The J gene is TRBJ1-2, the V gene TRBV13; no reliable D call. V was cut by 3 bases and J by 0 bases, with 26 bases left in between. CDR1 and CDR2 (germline): PRHDT, FYEKMQ (reference sequence). The CDR3 loop spans 20 amino acids. The full variable domain, rest sourced from reference TRBV13 and TRBJ1-2, is AAGVIQSPRHLIKEKRETATLKCYPIPRHDTVYWYQQGPGQDPQFLISFYEKMQSDKGSIPDRFSAQQFSDYHSELNMSSLELGDSALYFCASSFSGVWSHSRANYGYTFGSGTRLTVV.

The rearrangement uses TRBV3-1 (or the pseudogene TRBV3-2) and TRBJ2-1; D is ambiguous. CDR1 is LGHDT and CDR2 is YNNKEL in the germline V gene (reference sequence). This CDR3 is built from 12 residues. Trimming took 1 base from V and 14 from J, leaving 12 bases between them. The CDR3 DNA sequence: TGTGCCAGCAGCCAAGCTGCCAGGTACAAGTTCTTC. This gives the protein CASSQAARYKFF.

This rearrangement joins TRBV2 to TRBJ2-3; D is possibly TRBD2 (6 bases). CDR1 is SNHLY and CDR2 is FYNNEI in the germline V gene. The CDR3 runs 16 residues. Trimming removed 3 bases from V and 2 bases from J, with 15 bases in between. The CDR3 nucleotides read TGTGCCAGCAGTGAGGGGACTTTGGGGCACACAGATACGCAGTATTTT. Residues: CASSEGTLGHTDTQYF.

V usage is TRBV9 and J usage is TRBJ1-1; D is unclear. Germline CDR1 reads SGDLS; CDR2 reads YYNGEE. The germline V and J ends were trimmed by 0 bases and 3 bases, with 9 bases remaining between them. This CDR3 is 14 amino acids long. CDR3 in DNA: TGTGCCAGCAGCGTAGGACACCGGCACACTGAAGCTTTCTTT. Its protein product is CASSVGHRHTEAFF.

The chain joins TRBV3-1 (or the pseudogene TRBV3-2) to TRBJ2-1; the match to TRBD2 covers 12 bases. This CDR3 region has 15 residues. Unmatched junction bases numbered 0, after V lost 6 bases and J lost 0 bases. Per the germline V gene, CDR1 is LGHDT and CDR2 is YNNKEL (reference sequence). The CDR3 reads CASRTSGSSYNEQFF. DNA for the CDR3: TGTGCCAGCAGGACTAGCGGGAGCTCCTACAATGAGCAGTTCTTC.

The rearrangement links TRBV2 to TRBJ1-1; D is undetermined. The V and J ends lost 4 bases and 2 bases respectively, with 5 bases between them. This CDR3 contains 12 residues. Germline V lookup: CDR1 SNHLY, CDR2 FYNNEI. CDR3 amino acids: CASSAQNTEAFF. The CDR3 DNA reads TGTGCCAGCAGTGCTCAAAACACTGAAGCTTTCTTT.

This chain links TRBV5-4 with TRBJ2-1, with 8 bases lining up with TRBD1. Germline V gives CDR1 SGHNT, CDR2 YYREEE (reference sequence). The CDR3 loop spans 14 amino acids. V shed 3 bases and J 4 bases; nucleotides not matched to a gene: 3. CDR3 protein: CASSSGTGYNEQFF. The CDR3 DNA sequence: TGTGCCAGCAGCTCCGGGACAGGTTACAATGAGCAGTTCTTC.

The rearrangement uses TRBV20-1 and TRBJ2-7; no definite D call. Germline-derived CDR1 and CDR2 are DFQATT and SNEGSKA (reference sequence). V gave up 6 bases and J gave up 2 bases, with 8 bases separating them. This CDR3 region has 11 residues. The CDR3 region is CSAAPTYEQYF. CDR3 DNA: TGCAGTGCCGCTCCGACCTACGAGCAGTACTTC.

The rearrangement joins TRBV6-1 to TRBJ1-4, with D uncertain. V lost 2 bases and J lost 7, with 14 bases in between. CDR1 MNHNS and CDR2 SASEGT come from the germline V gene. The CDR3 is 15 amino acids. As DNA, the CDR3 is TGTGCCAGCAGTGAAAGGTCAAGCTGGGGTGAAAAACTGTTTTTT. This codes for CASSERSSWGEKLFF.

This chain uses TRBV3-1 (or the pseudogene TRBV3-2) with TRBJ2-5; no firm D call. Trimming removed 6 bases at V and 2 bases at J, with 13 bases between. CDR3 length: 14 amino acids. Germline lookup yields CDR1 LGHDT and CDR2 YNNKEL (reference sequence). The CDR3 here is CASSKTPAQETQYF. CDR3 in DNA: TGTGCCAGCAGTAAGACACCAGCACAAGAGACCCAGTACTTC.

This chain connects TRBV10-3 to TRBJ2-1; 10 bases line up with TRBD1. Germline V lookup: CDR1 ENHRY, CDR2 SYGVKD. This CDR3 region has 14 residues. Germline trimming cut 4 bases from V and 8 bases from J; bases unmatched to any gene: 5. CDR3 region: CAISVRDRGYEQFF. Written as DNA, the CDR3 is TGTGCCATCAGTGTCCGGGACAGGGGATATGAGCAGTTCTTC.